The T cell receptor (beta chain) described here comes from a study of response to subunit inactivated influenza vaccine. Study outcomes and limitations: The authors put forward the suggestion that each seasonal influenza vaccination may bring in only a limited number of new T cells.

In TCRdb, the RT-PCR reads were re-called with MiXCR into one record per CDR3 protein. Of about 240,000 distinct CDR3 sequences in the sample, more than 10% were seen once. A note on this clonotype: Its antigen is not identified.

This receptor was taken from a man in his forties or fifties who received an inactivated influenza vaccine. Source: non-naive T cells sorted from PBMCs, taken approximately 15 days before vaccination.

The CDR3 nucleotides are TGTGCCAGCAGCCGCCTAGCGGGGGCCTCCTACGAGCAGTACTTC. The encoded protein is CASSRLAGASYEQYF. The V and J genes are TRBV12-3 or TRBV12-4 and TRBJ2-7; 10 bases agree with TRBD2. Unmatched junction bases numbered 5, after V lost 6 bases and J lost 0 bases. This CDR3 region has 15 residues.